These 8 T cell receptor beta chains came from one sample sequenced in a study of PD-1 blockade in mismatch repair-deficient tumors. Profiled with immunoSEQ multiplex PCR; TCRdb holds only in-frame clones, not every one. The table has tens of thousands of clones, over 70% seen once. The material sequenced was peripheral blood, taken 12 weeks after starting pembrolizumab. The receptors originated from an adult with mismatch repair-deficient cancer.

The chain combines TRBV7-9 with TRBJ2-1; D gene unclear. V shed 5 bases and J shed 12 bases, with 11 bases lying between them. CDR3 length equals 11 residues. Germline CDR1 reads SEHNR; CDR2 reads FQNEAQ (reference sequence). The DNA of the CDR3 is TGTGCCAGCAGCCTCACCCAATGGCAGTTCTTC. It translates to CASSLTQWQFF.

The rearrangement links TRBV7-6 to TRBJ2-1; 7 bases are a match to TRBD2. The CDR3 consists of 15 residues. Germline trimming cut 2 bases from V and 7 bases from J; bases unmatched to any gene: 8. Germline V gene data show CDR1 as SGHVS and CDR2 as FNYEAQ. The CDR3 spells CASSLPGGRRNEQFF. The CDR3 region has the DNA TGTGCCAGCAGCTTACCGGGCGGGAGAAGGAATGAGCAGTTCTTC.

The CDR3 region is CASGLVLSGTVDEQFF. The CDR3 DNA is TGTGCTAGTGGTTTGGTACTTAGCGGGACGGTCGATGAGCAGTTCTTC. V usage is TRBV12-5 and J usage is TRBJ2-1; the match to TRBD2 covers 8 bases. There are 16 residues in the CDR3. Germline V gives CDR1 LGHNT, CDR2 FRNRAP. Trimming cost V 0 bases and J 8 bases; bases outside gene matches: 9.

This clone has a single count. The rearrangement uses TRBV4-1 and TRBJ1-1; perhaps TRBD1 as D (5 bases). V lost 1 base and J 7 bases, leaving 22 bases between the germline ends. CDR1 is MGHRA and CDR2 is YSYEKL in the germline V gene. There are 17 residues in the CDR3. The CDR3 bases are TGCGCCAGCAGCCAAGGTGGGCTACCGACAGCAGCCGTTGAAGCTTTCTTT. It translates to CASSQGGLPTAAVEAFF.

The chain joins TRBV9 to TRBJ1-3, with D possibly being TRBD1 (5 bases). The ends were cut back, 3 bases at V and 3 bases at J, with 13 bases in the middle. This CDR3 is 15 amino acids long. Per germline, CDR1 SGDLS and CDR2 YYNGEE. CDR3 nucleotides: TGTGCCAGCAGCGCTATTGGGGGGAATGGAAACACCATATATTTT. This encodes CASSAIGGNGNTIYF.

The chain carries TRBV27 and TRBJ1-1, with D unresolved. The ends were cut back, 6 bases at V and 4 bases at J, with 9 bases in the middle. The CDR3 contains 12 residues. Looked up from germline, CDR1 is MNHEY and CDR2 is SMNVEV (reference sequence). CDR3 loop: CASRRLGTEAFF. The CDR3 region has the DNA TGTGCCAGCAGGAGGCTGGGCACTGAAGCTTTCTTT.

J is TRBJ2-7 and V is TRBV4-1; TRBD2 agrees at 16 bases. The CDR3 sequence is 17 residues long. The germline gives CDR1 MGHRA, CDR2 YSYEKL. V was clipped by 1 base and J by 7 bases; unmatched bases: 7. The CDR3 region has the DNA TGCGCCAGCAGCCAAGTCGATATGGGACTAGCGGGGGGGGAGCAGTACTTC. Translated: CASSQVDMGLAGGEQYF.

The rearrangement uses TRBV7-9 and TRBJ2-7; TRBD1 agrees at 9 bases. The CDR3 covers 15 residues. V was pared by 5 bases and J by 1 base, with 6 bases of the junction left unmatched. The V gene's germline CDR1 is SEHNR and CDR2 FQNEAQ (reference sequence). CDR3 protein: CASSNIGTGSYEQYF. The CDR3 DNA sequence: TGTGCCAGCAGCAATATCGGGACAGGGTCCTACGAGCAGTACTTC.